This T cell receptor (beta chain) came from a study of molecular identifiers for immune sequencing clone quantification. General study findings and limits: Whereas naive cells kept under 1% of molecules in clones above 20 RNA copies, such clones held over 97% in effectors.

This clonotype was picked up many times. Its target is not known. Methods described previously were used for bulk TCR libraries, and listed TCR primers were applied. TCRdb re-analysed the PCR reads in MiXCR, keeping a single row per CDR3 protein. The data hold roughly 93,000 distinct CDR3 sequences, with roughly 25% observed a single time. V shed 7 bases and J 4 bases; nucleotides not matched to a gene: 7. The CDR3 loop spans 16 amino acids. The sequence was obtained from a human donor in good health. Some libraries in this study had Jurkat cell RNA spiked in. Material: naive CD8+ T cells from blood, with Jurkat cell RNA spiked in. Stated subset: FACS-sorted CD8+CD4-CCR7+CD45RA+ naive T cells. J is TRBJ2-2 and V is TRBV12-3 or TRBV12-4; 12 bases match TRBD1. The CDR3 sequence is CASTPGQGARTGELFF. The DNA for the CDR3 is TGTGCCAGCACCCCGGGACAGGGGGCCCGCACCGGGGAGCTGTTTTTT.